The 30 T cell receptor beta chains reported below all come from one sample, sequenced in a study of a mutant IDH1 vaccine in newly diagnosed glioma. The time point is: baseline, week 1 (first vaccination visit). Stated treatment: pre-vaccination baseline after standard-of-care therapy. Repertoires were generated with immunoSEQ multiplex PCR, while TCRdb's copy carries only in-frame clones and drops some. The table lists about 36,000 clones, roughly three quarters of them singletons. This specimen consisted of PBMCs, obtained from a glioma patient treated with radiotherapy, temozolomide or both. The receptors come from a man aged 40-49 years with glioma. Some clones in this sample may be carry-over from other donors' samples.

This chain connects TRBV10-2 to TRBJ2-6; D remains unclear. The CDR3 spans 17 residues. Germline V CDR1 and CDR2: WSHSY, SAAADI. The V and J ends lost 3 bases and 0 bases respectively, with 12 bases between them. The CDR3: CASSDPPRTSGANVLTF. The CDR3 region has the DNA TGCGCCAGCAGTGATCCTCCCCGGACCTCTGGGGCCAACGTCCTGACTTTC.

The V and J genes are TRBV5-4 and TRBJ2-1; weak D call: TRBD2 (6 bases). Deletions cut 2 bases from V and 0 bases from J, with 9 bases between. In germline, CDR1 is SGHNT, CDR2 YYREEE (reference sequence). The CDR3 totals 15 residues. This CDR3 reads CASSFDGSSYNEQFF. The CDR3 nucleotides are TGTGCCAGCAGCTTTGACGGGAGCTCCTACAATGAGCAGTTCTTC.

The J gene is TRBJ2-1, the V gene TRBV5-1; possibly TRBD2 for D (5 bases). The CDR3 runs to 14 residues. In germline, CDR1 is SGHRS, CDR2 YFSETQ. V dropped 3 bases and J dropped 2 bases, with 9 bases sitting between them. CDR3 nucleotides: TGCGCCAGCAGCTGGGGTAGCGCCTACAATGAGCAGTTCTTC. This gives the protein CASSWGSAYNEQFF.

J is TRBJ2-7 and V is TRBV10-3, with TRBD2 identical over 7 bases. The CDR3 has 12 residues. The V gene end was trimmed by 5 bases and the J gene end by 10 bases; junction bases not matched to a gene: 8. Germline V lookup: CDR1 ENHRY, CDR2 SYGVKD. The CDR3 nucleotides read TGTGCCATCAGTACTGGGGGGGGAGATCAGTACTTC. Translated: CAISTGGGDQYF.

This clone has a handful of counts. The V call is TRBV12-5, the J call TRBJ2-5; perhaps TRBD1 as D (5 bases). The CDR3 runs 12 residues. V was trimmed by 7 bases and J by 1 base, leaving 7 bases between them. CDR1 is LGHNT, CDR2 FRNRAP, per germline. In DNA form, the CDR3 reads TGTGCTAGTGCTCAGGGCCAAGAGACCCAGTACTTC. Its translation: CASAQGQETQYF.

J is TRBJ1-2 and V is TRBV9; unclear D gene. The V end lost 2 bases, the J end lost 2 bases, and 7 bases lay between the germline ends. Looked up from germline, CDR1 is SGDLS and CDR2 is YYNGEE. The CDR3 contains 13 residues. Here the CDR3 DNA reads TGTGCCAGCAGCGTCCAAGCGAACTATGGCTACACCTTC. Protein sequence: CASSVQANYGYTF.

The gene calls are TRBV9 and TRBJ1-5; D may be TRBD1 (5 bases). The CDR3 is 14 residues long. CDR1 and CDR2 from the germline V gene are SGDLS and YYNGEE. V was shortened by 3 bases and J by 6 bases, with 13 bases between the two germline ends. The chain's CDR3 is CASSAVGGTQPQHF. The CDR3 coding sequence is TGTGCCAGCAGCGCCGTGGGGGGTACTCAGCCCCAGCATTTT.

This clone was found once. The CDR3 DNA sequence: TGTGCCACCAGCAGACAGGGGGGAGACTATGGCTACACCTTC. This sequence encodes CATSRQGGDYGYTF. The rearrangement uses TRBV15 and TRBJ1-2, with 7 bases that match TRBD1. The CDR3 is 14 residues long. Trimming took 2 bases from V and 3 from J; bases not matched to a gene: 3. From germline, CDR1 is LNHNV and CDR2 YYDKDF (reference sequence).

CDR3: CASSSTRQPQHF. The CDR3 DNA reads as TGTGCCAGCAGTTCGACACGGCAGCCCCAGCATTTT. This chain connects TRBV2 to TRBJ1-5, with no clear D. Trimming removed 5 bases from V and 7 bases from J, with 9 bases in between. The CDR3 is 12 residues long. Germline values: CDR1 SNHLY, CDR2 FYNNEI.

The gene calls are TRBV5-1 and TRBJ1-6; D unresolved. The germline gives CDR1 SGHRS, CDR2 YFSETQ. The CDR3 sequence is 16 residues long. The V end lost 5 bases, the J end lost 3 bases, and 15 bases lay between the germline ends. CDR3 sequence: CASRPGAANYNSPLHF. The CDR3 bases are TGCGCCAGCAGACCCGGCGCAGCTAACTATAATTCACCCCTCCACTTT.

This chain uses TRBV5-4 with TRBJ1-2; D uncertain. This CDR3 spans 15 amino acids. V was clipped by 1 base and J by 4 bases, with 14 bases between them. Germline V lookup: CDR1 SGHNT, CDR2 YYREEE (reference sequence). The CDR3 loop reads CASSLRTGVGYGYTF. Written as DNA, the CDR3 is TGTGCCAGCAGCTTGCGAACGGGTGTTGGCTATGGCTACACCTTC.

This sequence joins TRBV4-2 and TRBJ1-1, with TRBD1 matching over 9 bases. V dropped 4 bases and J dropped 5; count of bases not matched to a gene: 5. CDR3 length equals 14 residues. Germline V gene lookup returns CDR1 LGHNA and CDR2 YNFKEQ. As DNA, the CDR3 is TGTGCCAGCAGCCTCACAGGGGGCATAACTGAAGCTTTCTTT. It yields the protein CASSLTGGITEAFF.

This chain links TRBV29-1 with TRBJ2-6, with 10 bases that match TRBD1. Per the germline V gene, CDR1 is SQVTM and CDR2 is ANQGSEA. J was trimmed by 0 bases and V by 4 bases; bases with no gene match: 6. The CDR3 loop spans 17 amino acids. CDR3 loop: CSVAEGQGVSGANVLTF. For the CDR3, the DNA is TGCAGCGTTGCGGAAGGACAGGGGGTCTCTGGGGCCAACGTCCTGACTTTC.

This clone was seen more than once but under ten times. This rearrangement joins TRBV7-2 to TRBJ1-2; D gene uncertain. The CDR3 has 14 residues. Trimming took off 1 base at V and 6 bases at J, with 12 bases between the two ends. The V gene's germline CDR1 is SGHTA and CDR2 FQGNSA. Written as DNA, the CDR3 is TGTGCCAGCAGCTTAGTCACGTACGGGGATGGCTACACCTTC. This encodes CASSLVTYGDGYTF.

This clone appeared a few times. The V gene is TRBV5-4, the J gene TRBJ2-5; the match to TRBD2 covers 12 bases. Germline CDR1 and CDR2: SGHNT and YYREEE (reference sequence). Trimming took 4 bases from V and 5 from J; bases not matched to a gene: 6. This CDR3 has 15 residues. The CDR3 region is CASSPRLAGEETQYF. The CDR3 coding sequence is TGTGCCAGCAGCCCCCGACTAGCGGGGGAGGAGACCCAGTACTTC.

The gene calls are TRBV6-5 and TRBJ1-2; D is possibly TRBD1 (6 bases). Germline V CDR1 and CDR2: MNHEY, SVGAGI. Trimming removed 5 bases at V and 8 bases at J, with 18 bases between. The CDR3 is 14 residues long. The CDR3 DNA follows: TGTGCCAGCAGTCCCGCAGACAGGCTGGACGGCTACACCTTC. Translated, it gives CASSPADRLDGYTF.

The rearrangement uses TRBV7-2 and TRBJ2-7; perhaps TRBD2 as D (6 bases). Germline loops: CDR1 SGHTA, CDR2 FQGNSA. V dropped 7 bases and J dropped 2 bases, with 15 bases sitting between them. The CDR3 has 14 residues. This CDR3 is CASTEGFEAYEQYF. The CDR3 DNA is TGTGCCAGCACGGAGGGGTTTGAGGCCTACGAGCAGTACTTC. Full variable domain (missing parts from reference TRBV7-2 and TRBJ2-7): GAGVSQSPSNKVTEKGKDVELRCDPISGHTALYWYRQSLGQGLEFLIYFQGNSAPDKSGLPSDRFSAERTGGSVSTLTIQRTQQEDSAVYLCASTEGFEAYEQYFGPGTRLTVT.

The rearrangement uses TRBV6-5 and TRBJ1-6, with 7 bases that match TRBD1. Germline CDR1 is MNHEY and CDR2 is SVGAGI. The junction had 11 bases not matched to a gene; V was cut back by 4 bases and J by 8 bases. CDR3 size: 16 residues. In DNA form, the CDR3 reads TGTGCCAGCAGTTCGCTCGGACAGGAGGCTGATTCACCCCTCCACTTT. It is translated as CASSSLGQEADSPLHF.

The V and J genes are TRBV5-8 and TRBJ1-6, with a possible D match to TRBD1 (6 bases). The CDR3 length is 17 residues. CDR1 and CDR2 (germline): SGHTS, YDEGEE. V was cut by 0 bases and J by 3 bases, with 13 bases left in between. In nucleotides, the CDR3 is TGTGCCAGCAGCTTGGGAGGACAGACGGGCTATAATTCACCCCTCCACTTT. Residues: CASSLGGQTGYNSPLHF. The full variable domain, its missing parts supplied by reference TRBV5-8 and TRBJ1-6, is EAGVTQSPTHLIKTRGQQATLRCSPISGHTSVYWYQQALGLGLQFLLWYDEGEERNRGNFPPRFSGRQFPNYSSELNVNALELEDSALYLCASSLGGQTGYNSPLHFGNGTRLTVT.

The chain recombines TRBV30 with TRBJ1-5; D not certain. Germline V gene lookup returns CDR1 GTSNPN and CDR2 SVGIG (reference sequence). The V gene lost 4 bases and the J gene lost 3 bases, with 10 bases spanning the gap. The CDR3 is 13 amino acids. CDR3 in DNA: TGTGCCTGGAACTTAGAGTTCAATCAGCCCCAGCATTTT. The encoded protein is CAWNLEFNQPQHF.

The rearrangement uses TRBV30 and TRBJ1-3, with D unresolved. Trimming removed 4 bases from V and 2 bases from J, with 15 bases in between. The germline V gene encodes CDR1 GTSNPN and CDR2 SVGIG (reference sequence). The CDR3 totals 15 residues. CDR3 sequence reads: CAWIGGSGAGNTIYF. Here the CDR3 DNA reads TGTGCCTGGATTGGTGGTTCTGGGGCTGGAAACACCATATATTTT.

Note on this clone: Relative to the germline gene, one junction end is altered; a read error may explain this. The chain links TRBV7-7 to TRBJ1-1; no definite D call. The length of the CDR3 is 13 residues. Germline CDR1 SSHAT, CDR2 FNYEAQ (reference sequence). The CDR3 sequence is CASSQEMNTEAFF. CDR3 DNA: TGTGCTAGCAGCCAGGAAATGAACACTGAAGCTTTCTTT.

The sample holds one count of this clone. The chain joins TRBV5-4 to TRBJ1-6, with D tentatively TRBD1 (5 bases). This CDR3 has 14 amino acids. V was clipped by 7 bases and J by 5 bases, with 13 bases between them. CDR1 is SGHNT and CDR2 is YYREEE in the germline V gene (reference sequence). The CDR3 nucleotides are TGTGCCAGCTCCACAGGCATCGATAATTCACCCCTCCACTTT. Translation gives CASSTGIDNSPLHF.

The CDR3 is CASSWGRDTEAFF. CDR3 DNA sequence: TGTGCCAGTAGCTGGGGGCGAGACACTGAAGCTTTCTTT. The chain links TRBV19 to TRBJ1-1; D is possibly TRBD1 (6 bases). V was cut by 6 bases and J by 3 bases, with 11 bases left in between. Germline V gives CDR1 LNHDA, CDR2 SQIVND (reference sequence). This CDR3 has 13 residues.

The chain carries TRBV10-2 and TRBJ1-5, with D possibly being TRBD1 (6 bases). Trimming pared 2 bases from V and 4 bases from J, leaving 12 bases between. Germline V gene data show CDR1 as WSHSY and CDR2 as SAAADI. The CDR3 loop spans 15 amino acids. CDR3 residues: CASSEAGQGNQPQHF. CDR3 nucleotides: TGCGCCAGCAGTGAGGCGGGTCAGGGGAATCAGCCCCAGCATTTT.

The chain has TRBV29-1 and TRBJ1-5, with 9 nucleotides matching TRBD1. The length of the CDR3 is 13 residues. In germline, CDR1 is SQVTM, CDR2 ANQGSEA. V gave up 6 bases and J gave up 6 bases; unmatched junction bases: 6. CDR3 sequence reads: CSVQTGGGQPQHF. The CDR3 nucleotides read TGCAGCGTGCAAACAGGGGGCGGTCAGCCCCAGCATTTT.

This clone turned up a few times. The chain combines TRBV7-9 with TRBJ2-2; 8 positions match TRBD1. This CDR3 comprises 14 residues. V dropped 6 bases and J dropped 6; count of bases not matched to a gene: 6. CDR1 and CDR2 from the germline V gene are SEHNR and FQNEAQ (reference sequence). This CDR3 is CASSPQGAAGELFF. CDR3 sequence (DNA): TGTGCCAGCAGTCCCCAGGGGGCTGCCGGGGAGCTGTTTTTT.

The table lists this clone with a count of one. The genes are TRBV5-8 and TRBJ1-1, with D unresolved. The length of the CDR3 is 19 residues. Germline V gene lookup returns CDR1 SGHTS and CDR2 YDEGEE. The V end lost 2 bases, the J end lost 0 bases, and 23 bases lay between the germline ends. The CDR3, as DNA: TGTGCCAGCAGCTTCTCATTTCGGACTTTTCCTTCACTGAACACTGAAGCTTTCTTT. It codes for CASSFSFRTFPSLNTEAFF. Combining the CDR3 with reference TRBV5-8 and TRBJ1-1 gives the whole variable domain EAGVTQSPTHLIKTRGQQATLRCSPISGHTSVYWYQQALGLGLQFLLWYDEGEERNRGNFPPRFSGRQFPNYSSELNVNALELEDSALYLCASSFSFRTFPSLNTEAFFGQGTRLTVV.

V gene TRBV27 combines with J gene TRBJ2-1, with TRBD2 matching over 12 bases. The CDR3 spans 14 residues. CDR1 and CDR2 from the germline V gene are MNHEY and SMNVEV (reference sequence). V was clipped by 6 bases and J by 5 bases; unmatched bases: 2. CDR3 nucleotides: TGTGCCAGCAGGCGACTAGCGGGGGACAATGAGCAGTTCTTC. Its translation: CASRRLAGDNEQFF.

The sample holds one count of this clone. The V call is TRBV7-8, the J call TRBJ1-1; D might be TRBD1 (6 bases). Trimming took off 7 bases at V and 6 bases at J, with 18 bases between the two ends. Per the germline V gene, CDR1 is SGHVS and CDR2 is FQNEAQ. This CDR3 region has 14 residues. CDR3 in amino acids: CASTEAGVRAEAFF. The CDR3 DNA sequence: TGTGCCAGCACGGAGGCAGGGGTGAGGGCTGAAGCTTTCTTT.